The next 5 T cell receptor beta chains were all read from a single sample in a study of cytomegalovirus exposure and HLA in healthy donors. A multiplex PCR was run with 60 Vbeta primers and 13 Jbeta primers. Sequencing used immunoSEQ multiplex PCR; TCRdb keeps in-frame clones, though not all of them. This sample has 100,000 to 150,000 clones, with about 11% found just once. The specimen sequenced was PBMCs. Receptors originate from a woman between 18 and 29 years old in good health and CMV-seropositive.

There are a few counts of this clone. This chain links TRBV28 with TRBJ2-2; TRBD1 is a possible D gene (5 bases). Germline V lookup: CDR1 MDHEN, CDR2 SYDVKM. Trimming removed 7 bases from V and 3 bases from J, with 15 bases in between. This CDR3 is built from 15 residues. CDR3 amino acids: CASNYGAAYTGELFF. The CDR3, as DNA: TGTGCCAGCAATTATGGGGCTGCTTACACCGGGGAGCTGTTTTTT. The complete variable domain, with remaining parts taken from reference TRBV28 and TRBJ2-2, reads DVKVTQSSRYLVKRTGEKVFLECVQDMDHENMFWYRQDPGLGLRLIYFSYDVKMKEKGDIPEGYSVSREKKERFSLILESASTNQTSMYLCASNYGAAYTGELFFGEGSRLTVL.

The rearrangement links TRBV6-1 to TRBJ1-1; D remains unclear. The CDR3 sequence is 13 residues long. With 8 bases removed from V and 2 bases from J, the gap between germline ends came to 12 bases. CDR1 is MNHNS, CDR2 SASEGT, per germline. CDR3 residues: CASGRRQNTEAFF. In DNA form, the CDR3 reads TGTGCCAGCGGGAGACGGCAAAACACTGAAGCTTTCTTT.

This clone was counted between two and nine times. CDR3 DNA sequence: TGTGCCAGCAGTCGGGACAGCTCCTACGAGCAGTACTTC. Residues: CASSRDSSYEQYF. The rearrangement uses TRBV28 and TRBJ2-7; TRBD1 agrees at 7 bases. The V gene's germline CDR1 is MDHEN and CDR2 SYDVKM. V lost 5 bases to trimming and J lost 0 bases; unmatched junction nucleotides: 1. CDR3 length: 13 amino acids.

This clone appeared a few times. This sequence joins TRBV27 and TRBJ1-1, with D unclear. CDR1 MNHEY and CDR2 SMNVEV come from the germline V gene (reference sequence). The CDR3 contains 11 residues. CDR3 protein: CARRMNTEAFF. As DNA, the CDR3 is TGTGCGAGGAGAATGAACACTGAAGCTTTCTTT.

The rearrangement uses TRBV19 and TRBJ2-1, with D possibly being TRBD1 (5 bases). Germline V gene sequence: CDR1 LNHDA, CDR2 SQIVND (reference sequence). The CDR3 runs 20 residues. V lost 3 bases, J lost 0 bases, and 24 bases lay in between. CDR3 loop: CASSMIWRQTVSYSYNEQFF. CDR3 in DNA: TGTGCCAGTAGTATGATTTGGAGACAGACAGTCTCCTACTCCTACAATGAGCAGTTCTTC.